The 31 T cell receptor beta chains presented below share a single source sample, sequenced in a study of siplizumab effects on memory and regulatory T cells. Some clones are missing from TCRdb's copy, which holds only in-frame ones; the method was immunoSEQ multiplex PCR. The sample lists some 97,000 clones, more than 85% seen once, with around 0.15% in the top ten. The sequenced sample consisted of CD4+ T cells sorted from blood. These receptors were obtained from a human donor in good health.

The rearrangement uses TRBV29-1 and TRBJ1-1; D possibly corresponds to TRBD1 (5 bases). This CDR3 has 13 amino acids. Germline V lookup: CDR1 SQVTM, CDR2 ANQGSEA. V gave up 5 bases and J gave up 0 bases, with 10 bases separating them. CDR3 bases: TGCAGCGTTCTTCAGGGTCTGAACACTGAAGCTTTCTTT. Residues: CSVLQGLNTEAFF.

This chain joins TRBV28 and TRBJ1-2; D may be TRBD1 (5 bases). The CDR3 contains 13 residues. Germline CDR1 and CDR2: MDHEN and SYDVKM. Deletions cut 4 bases from V and 4 bases from J, with 10 bases between. In DNA, the CDR3 is TGTGCCAGCAGTTCTGACAGCCGCTATGGCTACACCTTC. It encodes CASSSDSRYGYTF.

V gene TRBV19 combines with J gene TRBJ1-5; D uncertain. The germline V gene encodes CDR1 LNHDA and CDR2 SQIVND (reference sequence). CDR3 length: 15 residues. With 6 bases removed from V and 6 bases from J, the gap between germline ends came to 18 bases. The CDR3, as DNA: TGTGCCAGTAGGCAGGACCTAGGAGGACGTCAGCCCCAGCATTTT. Its protein product is CASRQDLGGRQPQHF.

The rearrangement joins TRBV5-8 to TRBJ1-5; D ambiguous. The germline V and J ends were trimmed by 1 base and 5 bases, with 7 bases remaining between them. This CDR3 comprises 13 residues. Germline V gene lookup returns CDR1 SGHTS and CDR2 YDEGEE. CDR3 region: CASSLQEDQPQHF. The CDR3 region has the DNA TGTGCCAGCAGCTTGCAGGAGGATCAGCCCCAGCATTTT. The variable domain in full, with the rest retrieved from reference TRBV5-8 and TRBJ1-5, is EAGVTQSPTHLIKTRGQQATLRCSPISGHTSVYWYQQALGLGLQFLLWYDEGEERNRGNFPPRFSGRQFPNYSSELNVNALELEDSALYLCASSLQEDQPQHFGDGTRLSIL.

A few counts support this clone. V usage is TRBV30 and J usage is TRBJ1-5; 8 nucleotides line up with TRBD1. Trimming cost V 2 bases and J 1 base; bases outside gene matches: 7. The germline V gene has CDR1 GTSNPN and CDR2 SVGIG (reference sequence). This CDR3 is 16 amino acids long. CDR3 DNA: TGTGCCTGGAGTTTGGACAGGGTTATGAGCAATCAGCCCCAGCATTTT. As protein: CAWSLDRVMSNQPQHF.

The chain's CDR3 is CAANGGPTGIQETQYF. CDR3 bases: TGTGCCGCCAATGGAGGGCCGACAGGAATCCAAGAGACCCAGTACTTC. The chain combines TRBV28 with TRBJ2-5; D is possibly TRBD1 or TRBD2 (6 bases each). The length of the CDR3 is 16 residues. V lost 11 bases and J lost 1, with 23 bases in between. Germline V gene sequence: CDR1 MDHEN, CDR2 SYDVKM.

The rearrangement uses TRBV7-6 and TRBJ1-5; D not certain. The germline V gene has CDR1 SGHVS and CDR2 FNYEAQ. The ends were cut back, 10 bases at V and 3 bases at J, with 13 bases in the middle. The CDR3 is made up of 13 amino acids. CDR3 protein: CAIQAGFNQPQHF. In DNA, the CDR3 is TGTGCCATCCAGGCGGGCTTCAATCAGCCCCAGCATTTT.

The chain combines TRBV5-1 with TRBJ2-5, with 9 bases that match TRBD2. The trim removed 4 bases at V and 4 bases at J, leaving 17 bases unmatched. This CDR3 has 18 residues. Looked up from germline, CDR1 is SGHRS and CDR2 is YFSETQ. In DNA form, the CDR3 reads TGCGCCAGCAGCCCTCCTGAGCCGGGACTAGCTAGAGTAGAGACCCAGTACTTC. Amino acid sequence: CASSPPEPGLARVETQYF.

The chain uses TRBV28 and TRBJ1-5, with 8 bases identical to TRBD1. Trimming at V came to 6 bases and at J to 6 bases, leaving 10 bases not matched to a gene. The length of the CDR3 is 15 residues. The germline CDR1 and CDR2 sequences are MDHEN and SYDVKM. The CDR3 region has the DNA TGTGCCAGCAGGGGCGGACAGGGCCAGCCTCAGCCCCAGCATTTT. Protein: CASRGGQGQPQPQHF.

The chain uses TRBV2 and TRBJ2-3, with D tentatively TRBD1 (5 bases). Trimming shortened V by 9 bases and J by 0 bases, and 13 bases separated the two germline ends. The CDR3 extends over 14 amino acids. Germline CDR1 and CDR2: SNHLY and FYNNEI. The CDR3 region has the DNA TGTGCCAGTCATTGGCAGGGAAGCACAGATACGCAGTATTTT. This sequence encodes CASHWQGSTDTQYF. Looking up the rest from reference TRBV2 and TRBJ2-3 gives the full variable domain: EPEVTQTPSHQVTQMGQEVILRCVPISNHLYFYWYRQILGQKVEFLVSFYNNEISEKSEIFDDQFSVERPDGSNFTLKIRSTKLEDSAMYFCASHWQGSTDTQYFGPGTRLTVL.

The rearrangement links TRBV7-3 to TRBJ2-1, with TRBD2 identical over 10 bases. The ends lost 5 bases at V and 4 bases at J; junction bases unmatched: 2. The CDR3 length is 14 residues. Germline values: CDR1 SGHTA, CDR2 FQGTGA. The CDR3 DNA follows: TGTGCCAGCAGCGCGGGACTAGCGTACAATGAGCAGTTCTTC. This gives the protein CASSAGLAYNEQFF.

The chain employs TRBV9 and TRBJ2-2; D remains ambiguous. Germline V gene lookup returns CDR1 SGDLS and CDR2 YYNGEE. The CDR3 runs to 13 residues. V lost 0 bases and J 7 bases, leaving 7 bases between the germline ends. In DNA, the CDR3 is TGTGCCAGCAGCGTAGTCCTAGGCGGGGAGCTGTTTTTT. Protein: CASSVVLGGELFF.

J is TRBJ2-3 and V is TRBV7-7; D is undetermined. Trimming took 5 bases from V and 0 from J, leaving 9 bases between them. Germline CDR1 reads SSHAT; CDR2 reads FNYEAQ (reference sequence). The CDR3 covers 14 residues. The CDR3 region is CASSPGYSTDTQYF. Written as DNA, the CDR3 is TGTGCCAGCAGCCCTGGCTATAGCACAGATACGCAGTATTTT. Together with reference TRBV7-7 and TRBJ2-3, the CDR3 gives the full variable domain: GAGVSQSPRYKVTKRGQDVTLRCDPISSHATLYWYQQALGQGPEFLTYFNYEAQPDKSGLPSDRFSAERPEGSISTLTIQRTEQRDSAMYRCASSPGYSTDTQYFGPGTRLTVL.

This chain links TRBV19 with TRBJ2-5; D is uncertain. Germline CDR1 reads LNHDA; CDR2 reads SQIVND (reference sequence). The germline V and J ends were trimmed by 4 bases and 2 bases, with 8 bases remaining between them. This CDR3 has 13 amino acids. As DNA, the CDR3 is TGTGCCAGTAGTAGCGCCGGACAAGAGACCCAGTACTTC. It translates to CASSSAGQETQYF.

The rearrangement links TRBV5-6 to TRBJ2-2; D is undetermined. Trimming left V 2 bases short and J 4 bases short, with 9 bases between. Germline lookup yields CDR1 SGHDT and CDR2 YYEEEE. The CDR3 is made up of 14 amino acids. DNA of the CDR3: TGTGCCAGCAGCTTCCTTGGCACCACCGGGGAGCTGTTTTTT. This sequence encodes CASSFLGTTGELFF.

The genes are TRBV4-3 and TRBJ2-7; the D gene could be TRBD1 or TRBD2 (5 bases each). Trimming took off 0 bases at V and 4 bases at J, with 16 bases between the two ends. Germline V gene lookup returns CDR1 LGHNA and CDR2 YSLEER. CDR3 length: 16 residues. The CDR3 DNA sequence: TGCGCCAGCAGCCAAGACACAACAGGAGAGGGGTACGAGCAGTACTTC. Protein: CASSQDTTGEGYEQYF.

This chain joins TRBV18 and TRBJ1-5, with a weak D call TRBD1 (6 bases). The CDR3 is 15 residues long. Per the germline V gene, CDR1 is KGHSH and CDR2 is LQKENI. V was pared by 0 bases and J by 4 bases, with 10 bases between. CDR3 DNA: TGTGCCAGCTCACCACCGAACAGGGAGAATCAGCCCCAGCATTTT. Its protein is CASSPPNRENQPQHF.

The rearrangement links TRBV6-5 to TRBJ2-3; 7 bases align to TRBD2. The germline CDR1 and CDR2 sequences are MNHEY and SVGAGI. The CDR3 has 15 residues. Trimming at V came to 6 bases and at J to 3 bases, leaving 9 bases not matched to a gene. The CDR3: CASRPLALSTDTQYF. In DNA, the CDR3 is TGTGCCAGCAGACCACTAGCGTTGTCGACAGATACGCAGTATTTT.

The chain is built from TRBV6-6 and TRBJ1-6; 9 nucleotides match TRBD1. V lost 8 bases and J lost 5; bases outside the gene matches: 1. The CDR3 spans 13 residues. Germline values: CDR1 MNHNY, CDR2 SVGAGI (reference sequence). CDR3 sequence reads: CASGDRDNSPLHF. In DNA, the CDR3 is TGTGCCAGCGGGGACAGGGATAATTCACCCCTCCACTTT.

The chain joins TRBV7-3 to TRBJ2-2, with a possible D match to TRBD2 (6 bases). Trimming cost V 5 bases and J 2 bases, with 15 bases left between them. Germline values: CDR1 SGHTA, CDR2 FQGTGA. The CDR3 contains 16 residues. The chain's CDR3 is CASSLHGTHNTGELFF. CDR3 sequence (DNA): TGTGCCAGCAGCCTACACGGGACTCACAACACCGGGGAGCTGTTTTTT.

To note about this clone: One end of the junction fails to match germline, which may point to a read error. The gene calls are TRBV29-1 and TRBJ2-5, with 14 bases fitting TRBD2. CDR1 is SQVTM and CDR2 is ANQGSEA in the germline V gene. The CDR3 length is 16 residues. The CDR3 spells CSLDVGLAGGAETQYF. For the CDR3, the DNA is TGCAGCCTTGACGTAGGACTAGCGGGGGGCGCGGAGACCCAGTACTTC.

The V and J genes are TRBV27 and TRBJ2-7; D is unclear. Germline V gene data show CDR1 as MNHEY and CDR2 as SMNVEV (reference sequence). CDR3 length: 11 amino acids. Trimming removed 4 bases at V and 7 bases at J, with 8 bases between. This chain's CDR3 is CASSSVREQYF. The CDR3 nucleotides are TGTGCCAGCAGTTCCGTGCGAGAGCAGTACTTC.

This clone was found once. The chain links TRBV19 to TRBJ1-1, with TRBD1 matching over 7 bases. Losses at the gene ends were 6 bases for V and 2 bases for J; bases not matched to a gene: 12. The CDR3 is made up of 16 amino acids. Per the germline V gene, CDR1 is LNHDA and CDR2 is SQIVND (reference sequence). CDR3 in DNA: TGTGCCAGTAGACCAATCAACAGGGGCCATAACACTGAAGCTTTCTTT. Protein product: CASRPINRGHNTEAFF.

This clone was seen only once. The chain combines TRBV2 with TRBJ2-1; possible D gene TRBD1, 6 bases. V was pared by 8 bases and J by 6 bases, with 14 bases between. The CDR3 runs to 13 residues. The germline gives CDR1 SNHLY, CDR2 FYNNEI. CDR3 sequence (DNA): TGTGCCAGCCAGGCGGACAGACTCAATGAGCAGTTCTTC. Translation gives CASQADRLNEQFF.

The V call is TRBV29-1, the J call TRBJ2-3; D remains ambiguous. The CDR3 consists of 13 residues. V lost 3 bases, J lost 5 bases, and 12 bases lay in between. Germline V gene sequence: CDR1 SQVTM, CDR2 ANQGSEA. The CDR3 here is CSVDGGFEDTQYF. The DNA of the CDR3 is TGCAGCGTTGATGGCGGTTTTGAAGATACGCAGTATTTT.

This rearrangement joins TRBV7-9 to TRBJ2-1; D unclear. Trimming pared 0 bases from V and 8 bases from J, leaving 2 bases between. This CDR3 comprises 11 residues. The V gene's germline CDR1 is SEHNR and CDR2 FQNEAQ (reference sequence). Here the CDR3 DNA reads TGTGCCAGCAGCTTAGCCGATGAGCAGTTCTTC. This sequence encodes CASSLADEQFF.

The rearrangement joins TRBV5-4 to TRBJ2-2; D unresolved. Trimming left V 1 base short and J 0 bases short, with 7 bases between. The CDR3 length is 15 residues. Germline V CDR1 and CDR2: SGHNT, YYREEE (reference sequence). Here the CDR3 reads CASSLSIANTGELFF. DNA for the CDR3: TGTGCCAGCAGCTTGAGCATCGCGAACACCGGGGAGCTGTTTTTT.

This chain links TRBV11-2 with TRBJ2-5; TRBD1 agrees at 8 bases. Germline V lookup: CDR1 SGHAT, CDR2 FQNNGV. The CDR3 length is 16 residues. With 3 bases clipped from V and 2 bases from J, the junction kept 8 bases outside the gene matches. CDR3 region: CASSFRDRSSQETQYF. CDR3 coding DNA: TGTGCCAGCAGCTTCAGGGACAGGTCCTCGCAAGAGACCCAGTACTTC.

The V gene is TRBV5-4, the J gene TRBJ2-3, with 9 bases aligning to TRBD1. The trim removed 4 bases at V and 3 bases at J, leaving 6 bases unmatched. The CDR3 spans 15 residues. Germline V gene lookup returns CDR1 SGHNT and CDR2 YYREEE (reference sequence). CDR3 in DNA: TGTGCCAGCAGCCCCGGGACAGGGTTGACAGATACGCAGTATTTT. Its translation: CASSPGTGLTDTQYF.

The rearrangement uses TRBV7-9 and TRBJ2-7; the D gene is possibly TRBD2 (5 bases). Germline V gives CDR1 SEHNR, CDR2 FQNEAQ (reference sequence). The CDR3 has 12 residues. Between the trimmed V and J ends, which lost 2 bases and 6 bases, there was a span of 8 bases. CDR3 in amino acids: CASSLISGEQYF. DNA for the CDR3: TGTGCCAGCAGCTTAATCAGCGGCGAGCAGTACTTC.

This chain connects TRBV6-5 to TRBJ1-2, with 7 bases matching TRBD1. V lost 9 bases and J lost 7; bases outside the gene matches: 11. CDR3 length equals 13 residues. Per the germline V gene, CDR1 is MNHEY and CDR2 is SVGAGI. In DNA, the CDR3 is TGTGCCAGTAGGACAGGAGGAGTGGTTGGCTACACCTTC. Translated, it gives CASRTGGVVGYTF.